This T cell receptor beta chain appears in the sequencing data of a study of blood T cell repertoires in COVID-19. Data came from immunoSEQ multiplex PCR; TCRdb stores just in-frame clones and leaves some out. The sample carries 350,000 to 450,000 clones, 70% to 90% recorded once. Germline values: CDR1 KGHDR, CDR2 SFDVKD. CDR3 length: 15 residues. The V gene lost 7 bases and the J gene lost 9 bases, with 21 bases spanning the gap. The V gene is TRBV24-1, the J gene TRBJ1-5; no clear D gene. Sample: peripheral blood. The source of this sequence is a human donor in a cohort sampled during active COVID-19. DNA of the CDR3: TGTGCCACCAGGACCCAATCCGAGGCGATTGGGCCCCAGCATTTT. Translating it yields CATRTQSEAIGPQHF.